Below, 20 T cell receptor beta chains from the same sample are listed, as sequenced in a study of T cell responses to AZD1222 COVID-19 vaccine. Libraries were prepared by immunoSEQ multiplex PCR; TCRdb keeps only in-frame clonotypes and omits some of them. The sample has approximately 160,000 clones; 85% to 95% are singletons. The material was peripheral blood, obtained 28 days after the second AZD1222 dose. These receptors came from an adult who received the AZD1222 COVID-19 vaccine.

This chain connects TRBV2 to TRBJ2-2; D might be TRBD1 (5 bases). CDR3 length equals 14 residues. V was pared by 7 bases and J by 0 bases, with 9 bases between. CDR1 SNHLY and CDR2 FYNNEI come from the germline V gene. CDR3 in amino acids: CASKGPANTGELFF. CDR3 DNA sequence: TGTGCCAGCAAGGGGCCGGCGAACACCGGGGAGCTGTTTTTT.

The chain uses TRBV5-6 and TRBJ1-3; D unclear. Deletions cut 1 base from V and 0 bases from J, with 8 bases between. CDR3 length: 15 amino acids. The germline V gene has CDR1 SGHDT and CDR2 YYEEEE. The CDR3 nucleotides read TGTGCCAGCAGCTTGATGGGTCACTCTGGAAACACCATATATTTT. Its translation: CASSLMGHSGNTIYF. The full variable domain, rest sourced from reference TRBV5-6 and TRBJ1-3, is DAGVTQSPTHLIKTRGQQVTLRCSPKSGHDTVSWYQQALGQGPQFIFQYYEEEERQRGNFPDRFSGHQFPNYSSELNVNALLLGDSALYLCASSLMGHSGNTIYFGEGSWLTVV.

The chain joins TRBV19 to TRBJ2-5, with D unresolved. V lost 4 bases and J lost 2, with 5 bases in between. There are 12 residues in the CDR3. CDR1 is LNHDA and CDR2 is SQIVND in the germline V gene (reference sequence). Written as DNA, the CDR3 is TGTGCCAGTAGTACCCTACAAGAGACCCAGTACTTC. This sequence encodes CASSTLQETQYF. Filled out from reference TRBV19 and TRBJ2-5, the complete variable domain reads DGGITQSPKYLFRKEGQNVTLSCEQNLNHDAMYWYRQDPGQGLRLIYYSQIVNDFQKGDIAEGYSVSREKKESFPLTVTSAQKNPTAFYLCASSTLQETQYFGPGTRLLVL.

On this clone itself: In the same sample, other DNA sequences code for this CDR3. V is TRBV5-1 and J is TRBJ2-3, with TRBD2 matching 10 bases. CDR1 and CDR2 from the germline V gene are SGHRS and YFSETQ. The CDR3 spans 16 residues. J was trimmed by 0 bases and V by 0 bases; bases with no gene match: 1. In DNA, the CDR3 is TGCGCCAGCAGCTTGGCACTAGCGGGAAGCACAGATACGCAGTATTTT. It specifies CASSLALAGSTDTQYF.

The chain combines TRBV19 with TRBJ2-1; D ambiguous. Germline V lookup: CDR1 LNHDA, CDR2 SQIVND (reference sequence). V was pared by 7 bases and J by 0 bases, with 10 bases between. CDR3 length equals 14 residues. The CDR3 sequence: CASKSWSSYNEQFF. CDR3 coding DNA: TGTGCCAGTAAGAGTTGGAGCTCCTACAATGAGCAGTTCTTC.

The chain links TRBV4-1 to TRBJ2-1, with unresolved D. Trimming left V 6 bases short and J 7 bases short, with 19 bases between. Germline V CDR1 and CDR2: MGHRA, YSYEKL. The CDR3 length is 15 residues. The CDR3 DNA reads TGCGCCAGCAGTCAAACGCCAGGCCTAAGGAATGAGCAGTTCTTC. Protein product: CASSQTPGLRNEQFF.

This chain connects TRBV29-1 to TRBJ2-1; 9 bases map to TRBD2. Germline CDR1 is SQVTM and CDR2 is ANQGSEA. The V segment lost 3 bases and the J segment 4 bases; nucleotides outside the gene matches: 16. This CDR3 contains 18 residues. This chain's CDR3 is CSVDEASGTYSFYNEQFF. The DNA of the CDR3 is TGCAGCGTTGATGAGGCTAGCGGGACGTATTCCTTTTACAATGAGCAGTTCTTC.

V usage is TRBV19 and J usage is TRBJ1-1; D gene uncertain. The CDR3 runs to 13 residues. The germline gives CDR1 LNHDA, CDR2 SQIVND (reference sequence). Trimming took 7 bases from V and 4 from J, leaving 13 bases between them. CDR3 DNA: TGTGCCAGTACCCTGGGCACCTTCACTGAAGCTTTCTTT. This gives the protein CASTLGTFTEAFF.

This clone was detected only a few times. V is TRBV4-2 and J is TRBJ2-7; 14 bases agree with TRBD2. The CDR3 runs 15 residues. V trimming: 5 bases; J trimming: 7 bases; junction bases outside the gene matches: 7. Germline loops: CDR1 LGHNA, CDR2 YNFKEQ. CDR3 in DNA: TGTGCCAGCAGCACAGGGACTAGCGGGAGATTGGAGCAGTACTTC. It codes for CASSTGTSGRLEQYF.

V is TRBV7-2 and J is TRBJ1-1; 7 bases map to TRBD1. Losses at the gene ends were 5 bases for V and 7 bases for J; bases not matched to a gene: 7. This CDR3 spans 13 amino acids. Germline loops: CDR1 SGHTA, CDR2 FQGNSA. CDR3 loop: CASSPQTGYEAFF. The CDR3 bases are TGTGCCAGCAGCCCCCAGACAGGGTATGAAGCTTTCTTT.

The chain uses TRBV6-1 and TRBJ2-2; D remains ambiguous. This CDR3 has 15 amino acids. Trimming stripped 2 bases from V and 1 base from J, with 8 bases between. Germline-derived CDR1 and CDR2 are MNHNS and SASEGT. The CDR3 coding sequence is TGTGCCAGCAGTGAATTAGGGCGGAACACCGGGGAGCTGTTTTTT. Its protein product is CASSELGRNTGELFF.

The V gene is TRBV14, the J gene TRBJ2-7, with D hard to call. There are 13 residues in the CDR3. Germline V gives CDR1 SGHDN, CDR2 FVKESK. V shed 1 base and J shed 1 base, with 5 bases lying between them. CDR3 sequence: CASSQGGSYEQYF. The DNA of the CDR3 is TGTGCCAGCAGCCAAGGGGGTTCCTACGAGCAGTACTTC. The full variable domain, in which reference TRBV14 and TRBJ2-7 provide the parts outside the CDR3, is EAGVTQFPSHSVIEKGQTVTLRCDPISGHDNLYWYRRVMGKEIKFLLHFVKESKQDESGMPNNRFLAERTGGTYSTLKVQPAELEDSGVYFCASSQGGSYEQYFGPGTRLTVT.

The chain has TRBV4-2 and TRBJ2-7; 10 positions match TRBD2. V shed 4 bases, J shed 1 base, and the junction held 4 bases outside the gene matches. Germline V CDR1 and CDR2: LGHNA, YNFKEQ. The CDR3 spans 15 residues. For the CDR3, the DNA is TGTGCCAGCAGCCCCGGGACTAGCGTATCCTACGAGCAGTACTTC. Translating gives CASSPGTSVSYEQYF.

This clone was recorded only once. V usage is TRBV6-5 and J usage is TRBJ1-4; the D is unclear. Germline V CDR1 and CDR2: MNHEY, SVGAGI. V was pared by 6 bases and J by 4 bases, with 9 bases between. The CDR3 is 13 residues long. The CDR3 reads CASRRTVNEKLFF. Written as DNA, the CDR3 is TGTGCCAGCAGGCGGACGGTTAATGAAAAACTGTTTTTT.

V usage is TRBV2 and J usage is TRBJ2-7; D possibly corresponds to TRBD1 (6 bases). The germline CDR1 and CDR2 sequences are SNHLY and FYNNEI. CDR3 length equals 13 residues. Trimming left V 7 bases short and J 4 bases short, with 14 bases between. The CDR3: CASTREQGYEQYF. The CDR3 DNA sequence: TGTGCCAGCACAAGGGAACAGGGTTACGAGCAGTACTTC.

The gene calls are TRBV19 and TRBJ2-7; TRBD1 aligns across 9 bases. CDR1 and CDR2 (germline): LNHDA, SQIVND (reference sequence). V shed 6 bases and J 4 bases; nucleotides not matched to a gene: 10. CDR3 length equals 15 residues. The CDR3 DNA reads TGTGCCAGTAGAAGTCACGGGACAGGGTCATACGAGCAGTACTTC. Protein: CASRSHGTGSYEQYF.

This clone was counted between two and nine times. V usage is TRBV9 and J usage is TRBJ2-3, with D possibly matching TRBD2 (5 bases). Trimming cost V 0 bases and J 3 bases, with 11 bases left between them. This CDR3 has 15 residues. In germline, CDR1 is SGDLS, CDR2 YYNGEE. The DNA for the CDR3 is TGTGCCAGCAGCGTAGGAGGGAGTTTGACAGATACGCAGTATTTT. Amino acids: CASSVGGSLTDTQYF.

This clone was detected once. The CDR3 DNA is TGTGCCAGCAGTTACGAGGGGGACGGGACCCAGTACTTC. Protein sequence: CASSYEGDGTQYF. V gene TRBV6-5 combines with J gene TRBJ2-5; D perhaps matches TRBD1 (6 bases). This CDR3 region has 13 residues. V was pared by 2 bases and J by 7 bases, with 11 bases between. Germline CDR1 and CDR2: MNHEY and SVGAGI.

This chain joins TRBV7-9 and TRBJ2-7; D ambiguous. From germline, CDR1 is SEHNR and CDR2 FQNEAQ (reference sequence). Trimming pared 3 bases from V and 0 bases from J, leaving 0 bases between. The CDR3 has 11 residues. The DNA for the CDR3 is TGTGCCAGCAGCTTCTCCTACGAGCAGTACTTC. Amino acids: CASSFSYEQYF. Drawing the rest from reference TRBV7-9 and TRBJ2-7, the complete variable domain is DTGVSQNPRHKITKRGQNVTFRCDPISEHNRLYWYRQTLGQGPEFLTYFQNEAQLEKSRLLSDRFSAERPKGSFSTLEIQRTEQGDSAMYLCASSFSYEQYFGPGTRLTVT.

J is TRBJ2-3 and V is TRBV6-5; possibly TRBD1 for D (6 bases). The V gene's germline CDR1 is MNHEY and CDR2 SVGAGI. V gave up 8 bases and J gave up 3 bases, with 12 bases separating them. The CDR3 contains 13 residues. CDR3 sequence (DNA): TGTGCCAGCGAGGGGGTTTGGACAGATACGCAGTATTTT. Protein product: CASEGVWTDTQYF.